A single sample is the source of the 23 T cell receptor beta chains below, sequenced in a study of blood T cell repertoires in COVID-19. Data came from immunoSEQ multiplex PCR; TCRdb stores just in-frame clones and leaves some out. This table holds 85,000 to 95,000 clones, around 90% found once. The sample comprised peripheral blood. The receptors were sampled from a man in his 60s with COVID-19, enrolled during active disease.

V usage is TRBV3-1 (or the pseudogene TRBV3-2) and J usage is TRBJ2-1; 9 positions match TRBD2. This CDR3 contains 18 residues. CDR1 is LGHDT and CDR2 is YNNKEL in the germline V gene (reference sequence). Trimming removed 5 bases from V and 1 base from J; junction bases left unmatched: 12. CDR3 bases: TGTGCCAGCAGCTCCAGTAGCGGGGGTGGGAAATCCTACAATGAGCAGTTCTTC. Its protein product is CASSSSSGGGKSYNEQFF.

The chain recombines TRBV9 with TRBJ2-7, with TRBD1 matching 9 bases. This CDR3 has 15 residues. The trim removed 4 bases at V and 4 bases at J, leaving 9 bases unmatched. Germline CDR1 reads SGDLS; CDR2 reads YYNGEE. CDR3 DNA sequence: TGTGCCAGCAGCCCCGGACAGGGGAGTTGGTACGAGCAGTACTTC. Protein product: CASSPGQGSWYEQYF.

This clone has more than one count but fewer than ten. The chain carries TRBV11-2 and TRBJ1-4; D unclear. Trimming removed 4 bases from V and 1 base from J, with 16 bases in between. Per the germline V gene, CDR1 is SGHAT and CDR2 is FQNNGV. This CDR3 comprises 17 residues. The CDR3 region is CASSSLRGEGTNEKLFF. In nucleotides, the CDR3 is TGTGCCAGCAGCTCCCTCCGGGGAGAAGGAACTAATGAAAAACTGTTTTTT.

The chain combines TRBV5-4 with TRBJ2-1; 9 bases agree with TRBD1. The germline CDR1 and CDR2 sequences are SGHNT and YYREEE (reference sequence). Trimming took 2 bases from V and 7 from J; bases not matched to a gene: 7. The CDR3 consists of 15 residues. CDR3 protein: CASSFPGQGSNEQFF. The CDR3 DNA reads as TGTGCCAGCAGCTTTCCGGGACAGGGATCGAATGAGCAGTTCTTC.

The chain couples TRBV5-5 to TRBJ1-5; D is ambiguous. The CDR3 extends over 15 amino acids. Germline-derived CDR1 and CDR2 are SGHKS and YYEKEE (reference sequence). V lost 0 bases and J lost 3, with 10 bases in between. The CDR3 DNA follows: TGTGCCAGCAGCTTGGGGCAGGCTTTCAATCAGCCCCAGCATTTT. It yields the protein CASSLGQAFNQPQHF.

The V and J genes are TRBV24-1 and TRBJ2-5; 9 bases are shared with TRBD1. This CDR3 has 15 amino acids. Per germline, CDR1 KGHDR and CDR2 SFDVKD. Unmatched junction bases numbered 6, after V lost 6 bases and J lost 2 bases. The CDR3 nucleotides read TGTGCCACCAGTAGGACAGGGGAAGGGCAAGAGACCCAGTACTTC. This encodes CATSRTGEGQETQYF.

The J gene is TRBJ2-7, the V gene TRBV24-1; TRBD2 agrees at 12 bases. Losses at the gene ends were 3 bases for V and 2 bases for J; bases not matched to a gene: 1. Germline V gene data show CDR1 as KGHDR and CDR2 as SFDVKD. The length of the CDR3 is 15 residues. CDR3 sequence reads: CATSDRTSGTYEQYF. CDR3 nucleotides: TGTGCCACCAGTGATAGGACTAGCGGGACCTACGAGCAGTACTTC.

The sample holds one count of this clone. The chain employs TRBV9 and TRBJ2-7, with D possibly matching TRBD1 (5 bases). V lost 0 bases to trimming and J lost 2 bases, with 18 bases between them. Germline CDR1 SGDLS, CDR2 YYNGEE. The CDR3 has 17 amino acids. CDR3 region: CASSVGISQGAAYEQYF. The CDR3 DNA reads as TGTGCCAGCAGCGTAGGAATAAGTCAAGGGGCAGCCTACGAGCAGTACTTC.

The chain links TRBV28 to TRBJ2-1, with a possible D match to TRBD2 (5 bases). The CDR3 length is 15 residues. The V gene's germline CDR1 is MDHEN and CDR2 SYDVKM. V lost 7 bases and J 2 bases, leaving 15 bases between the germline ends. The chain's CDR3 is CASTLPGSAYNEQFF. CDR3 DNA sequence: TGTGCCAGCACCCTGCCGGGGTCGGCCTACAATGAGCAGTTCTTC.

This clone was seen once. This chain links TRBV6-5 with TRBJ1-6; 7 bases are shared with TRBD1. V was pared by 6 bases and J by 9 bases, with 11 bases of the junction left unmatched. The CDR3 extends over 15 amino acids. In germline, CDR1 is MNHEY, CDR2 SVGAGI. The CDR3 DNA follows: TGTGCCAGCAGAGACGAGGGGGCGCTCGGTTCACCCCTCCACTTT. Protein product: CASRDEGALGSPLHF.

The chain carries TRBV10-1 and TRBJ2-1; 7 positions agree with TRBD1. Germline-derived CDR1 and CDR2 are WNHNN and SYGVQD (reference sequence). The CDR3 runs to 15 residues. The junction had 9 bases not matched to a gene; V was cut back by 3 bases and J by 7 bases. CDR3 nucleotides: TGCGCCAGCAGTGATAGCAGACAGGGTGAAAATGAGCAGTTCTTC. Translating gives CASSDSRQGENEQFF.

This clone has just one count. Here the CDR3 reads CASSLSGQNTEAFF. The DNA of the CDR3 is TGTGCCAGCAGCTTATCTGGACAGAACACTGAAGCTTTCTTT. The chain joins TRBV7-3 to TRBJ1-1; maybe TRBD1 (5 bases). This CDR3 region has 14 residues. Germline CDR1 is SGHTA and CDR2 is FQGTGA. V lost 2 bases and J lost 1, with 8 bases in between.

V gene TRBV9 combines with J gene TRBJ2-1; 7 bases line up with TRBD1. Germline V CDR1 and CDR2: SGDLS, YYNGEE. The ends lost 0 bases at V and 6 bases at J; junction bases unmatched: 6. The CDR3 runs to 15 residues. For the CDR3, the DNA is TGTGCCAGCAGCGTAGGGGACAGTTGGGGCAATGAGCAGTTCTTC. It codes for CASSVGDSWGNEQFF. The entire variable domain, with the rest obtained from reference TRBV9 and TRBJ2-1, is as follows: DSGVTQTPKHLITATGQRVTLRCSPRSGDLSVYWYQQSLDQGLQFLIQYYNGEERAKGNILERFSAQQFPDLHSELNLSSLELGDSALYFCASSVGDSWGNEQFFGPGTRLTVL.

The J gene is TRBJ2-5, the V gene TRBV5-1, with 12 bases aligning to TRBD2. Germline CDR1 is SGHRS and CDR2 is YFSETQ. With V trimmed by 4 bases and J by 4 bases, 5 bases remained unmatched. CDR3 length: 15 residues. This CDR3 is CASSDPLAGGETQYF. The CDR3 DNA is TGCGCCAGCAGCGACCCACTAGCGGGAGGAGAGACCCAGTACTTC.

V and J are TRBV4-1 and TRBJ1-5; 9 bases agree with TRBD1. The ends lost 4 bases at V and 4 bases at J; junction bases unmatched: 5. The CDR3 has 15 amino acids. The germline CDR1 and CDR2 sequences are MGHRA and YSYEKL. The CDR3 DNA sequence: TGCGCCAGCAGCCTTCCCGGGACAGGGAATCAGCCCCAGCATTTT. Its protein product is CASSLPGTGNQPQHF.

The chain carries TRBV11-2 and TRBJ1-2; D is perhaps TRBD1 (6 bases). CDR1 is SGHAT, CDR2 FQNNGV, per germline. V dropped 5 bases and J dropped 8 bases, with 18 bases sitting between them. This CDR3 is built from 14 residues. DNA of the CDR3: TGTGCCAGCAGCCCAACAGCGGGGGCGGCGGGCTACACCTTC. Its translation: CASSPTAGAAGYTF.

V gene TRBV28 combines with J gene TRBJ1-2; 11 nucleotides agree with TRBD1. Trimming took 5 bases from V and 4 from J; bases not matched to a gene: 12. Per the germline V gene, CDR1 is MDHEN and CDR2 is SYDVKM. CDR3 length: 17 amino acids. Written as DNA, the CDR3 is TGTGCCAGCAGTCCCCGGACAGGGGGCGGGTTTGCCTATGGCTACACCTTC. As protein: CASSPRTGGGFAYGYTF.

A single count supports this clone. The chain is built from TRBV4-1 and TRBJ1-5; D is unresolved. Between the trimmed V and J ends, which lost 0 bases and 3 bases, there was a span of 6 bases. The CDR3 contains 14 residues. The germline CDR1 and CDR2 sequences are MGHRA and YSYEKL. The CDR3 loop reads CASSQDLSNQPQHF. Written as DNA, the CDR3 is TGCGCCAGCAGCCAAGATCTTTCCAATCAGCCCCAGCATTTT.

The chain carries TRBV30 and TRBJ2-7; unclear D gene. Trimming stripped 0 bases from V and 9 bases from J, with 12 bases between. This CDR3 spans 12 amino acids. Germline V CDR1 and CDR2: GTSNPN, SVGIG (reference sequence). Written as DNA, the CDR3 is TGTGCCTGGAGTGTAAAGGCGGAATGGCAGTACTTC. Amino acids: CAWSVKAEWQYF.

The chain links TRBV28 to TRBJ1-1; D is unresolved. The CDR3 is made up of 13 amino acids. Per the germline V gene, CDR1 is MDHEN and CDR2 is SYDVKM. V was pared by 1 base and J by 1 base, with 4 bases between. The CDR3 reads CASSLSENTEAFF. The DNA of the CDR3 is TGTGCCAGCAGTTTATCAGAGAACACTGAAGCTTTCTTT.

The genes are TRBV2 and TRBJ2-7; D gene ambiguous. This CDR3 comprises 15 residues. Germline CDR1 reads SNHLY; CDR2 reads FYNNEI. V was shortened by 0 bases and J by 0 bases, with 9 bases between the two germline ends. The CDR3 spells CASSEAQTLSYEQYF. The CDR3, as DNA: TGTGCCAGCAGTGAAGCGCAGACACTCTCCTACGAGCAGTACTTC.

The rearrangement links TRBV4-2 to TRBJ2-5, with D tentatively TRBD1 (6 bases). The germline V and J ends were trimmed by 6 bases and 1 base, with 18 bases remaining between them. Germline V CDR1 and CDR2: LGHNA, YNFKEQ. CDR3 size: 16 residues. The CDR3 sequence is CASSLTQGKGQETQYF. The DNA for the CDR3 is TGTGCCAGCAGTTTAACGCAGGGGAAGGGCCAAGAGACCCAGTACTTC.

The rearrangement links TRBV7-9 to TRBJ1-2; maybe TRBD1 (6 bases). This CDR3 has 13 amino acids. V shed 5 bases and J shed 5 bases, with 12 bases lying between them. CDR1 and CDR2 (germline): SEHNR, FQNEAQ (reference sequence). The CDR3 nucleotides are TGTGCCAGCAGCCCGGACAGCATTTATGGCTACACCTTC. Its protein product is CASSPDSIYGYTF.